The TCR beta chain described here comes from a study of blood T cell repertoires in COVID-19. This CDR3 is 16 amino acids long. V shed 5 bases and J 1 base; nucleotides not matched to a gene: 5. The germline V gene encodes CDR1 SEHNR and CDR2 FQNEAQ (reference sequence). The method was immunoSEQ multiplex PCR; TCRdb's version includes in-frame clones alone and lacks a portion of them. The top ten hold about 1% of the sample, which has 190,000 or so clones, approximately 90% seen once. The chain has TRBV7-9 and TRBJ2-2; the match to TRBD2 covers 9 bases. Sequenced: peripheral blood. The clonotype originates from a woman younger than 30 who had recovered from COVID-19. In DNA form, the CDR3 reads TGTGCCAGCAGCCGGCGACTAGCGGAGAACACCGGGGAGCTGTTTTTT. Encoded protein: CASSRRLAENTGELFF.